The clone carrying this T cell receptor beta chain is medium-sized (0.01 to 0.1%) by share. The CDR3 has 11 amino acids. Trimming left V 0 bases short and J 7 bases short, with 1 base between. Germline CDR1 and CDR2: MNHEY and SMNVEV (reference sequence). The data were produced by immunoSEQ multiplex PCR, yet TCRdb's version contains in-frame clones alone and is incomplete. The sample consists of several thousand clones, 60% of them appearing once. The data belong to a study of PD-1 blockade in classical Hodgkin lymphoma. Indicated time point: cycle 4 day 1 (C4D1), after less than 7 weeks of nivolumab. Autologous stem cell transplantation was followed by relapse in every patient, and brentuximab vedotin exposure varied. PBMCs were thawed, and CD8+ T cells were then isolated from them by magnetic negative selection.

The chain recombines TRBV27 with TRBJ2-1; D gene unclear. The sequence derives from a human donor with classical Hodgkin lymphoma. The sample consisted of CD8+ T cells from blood, taken before the fourth cycle of nivolumab. CDR3 bases: TGTGCCAGCAGTTTATCGAATGAGCAGTTCTTC. Protein sequence: CASSLSNEQFF.